The present T cell receptor (beta chain) was sequenced within a study of CD8+ T cells in alopecia areata. Study-level information: It was oral tofacitinib, at 5 to 10 mg twice daily, that treated patients received. Affected scalp percentage determined the severity score of treated patients. Study-wide findings and caveats: Compared with normal scalp, lesional scalp had higher clonality and more expanded CD8+ clones.

As to this clone: Its antigen remains unidentified.

The CDR3 has 14 residues. Germline lookup yields CDR1 MGHDK and CDR2 SYGVNS. The V segment lost 1 base and the J segment 5 bases; nucleotides outside the gene matches: 2. Treatment described: oral pan-JAK inhibitor, 5-10 mg twice daily. Using a FACSAria, the CD4+ and CD8+ T cells were sorted from the PBMCs. Once RNA had been extracted, it was reverse transcribed into cDNA to act as the sequencing template. TCRdb keeps only in-frame clones here, not all; method: immunoSEQ multiplex PCR. The data contain about 120,000 clones, around 56% of them seen just once; the ten biggest clones take up roughly 0.45%.

This sequence was found in a human donor with alopecia areata. The rearrangement links TRBV25-1 to TRBJ1-1; 9 bases line up with TRBD1. Sequencing was performed on CD4+ T cells sorted from blood, taken at week 4, from a patient treated with tofacitinib. The CDR3 DNA is TGTGCCAGCAGTGAATGGGGGACAGGGACTGAAGCTTTCTTT. This sequence encodes CASSEWGTGTEAFF.